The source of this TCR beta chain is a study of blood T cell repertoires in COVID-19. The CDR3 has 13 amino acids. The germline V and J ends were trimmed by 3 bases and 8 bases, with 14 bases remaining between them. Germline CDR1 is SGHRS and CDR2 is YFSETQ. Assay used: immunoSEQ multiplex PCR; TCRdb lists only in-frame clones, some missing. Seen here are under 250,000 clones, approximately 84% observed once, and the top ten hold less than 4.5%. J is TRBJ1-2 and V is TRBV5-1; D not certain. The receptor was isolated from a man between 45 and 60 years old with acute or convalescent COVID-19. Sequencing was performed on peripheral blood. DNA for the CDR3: TGCGCCAGCAGCTCTCAGGCTCCCGACGGCTACACCTTC. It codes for CASSSQAPDGYTF.